This TCR beta chain originates from a study of blood T cell repertoires in COVID-19. Study overall: The study drew acute and convalescent COVID-19 samples from the United States, Italy and Spain. In each case, the material was cDNA or gDNA derived from T cells, B-cell-depleted T cells, or PBMCs.

The protocol was immunoSEQ multiplex PCR, while the TCRdb copy is restricted to in-frame clones and leaves out a portion. The sample lists around 140,000 clones, about 90% seen once, with roughly 1.4% in the top ten. The clonotype originates from a woman in her sixties or seventies with acute or convalescent COVID-19. The sample comprised peripheral blood.

The CDR3 loop reads CASSPPSKGAYEQYF. The CDR3 nucleotides read TGTGCCAGCTCACCACCGAGCAAAGGGGCCTACGAGCAGTACTTC. This sequence joins TRBV18 and TRBJ2-7, with D tentatively TRBD1 (5 bases). The CDR3 has 15 residues. The germline V gene encodes CDR1 KGHSH and CDR2 LQKENI. Trimming pared 0 bases from V and 2 bases from J, leaving 11 bases between.